Following are 18 T cell receptor beta chains from one sample sequenced in a study of beta chain features in type 1 diabetes. The isolated RNA, all of it, was reverse transcribed, so expressed TCRB transcripts were what got sequenced. TCRdb keeps only in-frame clones here, not all; method: immunoSEQ multiplex PCR. The table has 150,000 to 180,000 clones, about 8.5% seen once. The sequencing sample was made of central memory CD4+ T cells from blood. These receptors originate from a man between 18 and 29 years old in good health.

The chain has TRBV4-1 and TRBJ2-3; TRBD2 agrees at 9 bases. CDR3 length equals 15 residues. V shed 3 bases, J shed 0 bases, and the junction held 1 base outside the gene matches. In germline, CDR1 is MGHRA, CDR2 YSYEKL. Here the CDR3 reads CASSQLAGSTDTQYF. DNA for the CDR3: TGCGCCAGCAGCCAGCTAGCGGGGAGCACAGATACGCAGTATTTT.

The chain joins TRBV7-3 to TRBJ2-3, with 14 bases matching TRBD2. V lost 5 bases, J lost 7 bases, and 5 bases stayed unmatched. In germline, CDR1 is SGHTA, CDR2 FQGTGA. The CDR3 consists of 15 residues. The CDR3 sequence: CASSTGTSGSYTQYF. In DNA form, the CDR3 reads TGTGCCAGCAGCACCGGGACTAGCGGGAGTTATACGCAGTATTTT. The full variable domain, with the rest looked up from reference TRBV7-3 and TRBJ2-3, is GAGVSQTPSNKVTEKGKYVELRCDPISGHTALYWYRQSLGQGPEFLIYFQGTGAADDSGLPNDRFFAVRPEGSVSTLKIQRTERGDSAVYLCASSTGTSGSYTQYFGPGTRLTVL.

This clone was observed at least ten times. The rearrangement uses TRBV28 and TRBJ2-5, with 7 bases matching TRBD1. Germline CDR1 is MDHEN and CDR2 is SYDVKM. The CDR3 runs to 16 residues. Trimming took 6 bases from V and 5 from J; bases not matched to a gene: 15. CDR3 DNA sequence: TGTGCCAGCAGCCTAAGGGGGCAGGTGGGGCTGGAGACCCAGTACTTC. Amino acids: CASSLRGQVGLETQYF.

J is TRBJ2-3 and V is TRBV7-2; 14 bases align to TRBD2. The CDR3 covers 14 residues. Germline lookup yields CDR1 SGHTA and CDR2 FQGNSA. The J segment lost 5 bases and the V segment lost 7 bases, leaving 2 bases of the junction unmatched. The CDR3 sequence: CASTGTSGGDTQYF. CDR3 nucleotide sequence: TGTGCCAGCACCGGGACTAGCGGGGGAGATACGCAGTATTTT. Full variable domain (rest looked up from reference TRBV7-2 and TRBJ2-3): GAGVSQSPSNKVTEKGKDVELRCDPISGHTALYWYRQSLGQGLEFLIYFQGNSAPDKSGLPSDRFSAERTGGSVSTLTIQRTQQEDSAVYLCASTGTSGGDTQYFGPGTRLTVL.

The V call is TRBV7-3, the J call TRBJ2-7; TRBD1 matches at 9 bases. The V gene end was trimmed by 3 bases and the J gene end by 3 bases; junction bases not matched to a gene: 6. This CDR3 is 15 amino acids long. Germline V gene lookup returns CDR1 SGHTA and CDR2 FQGTGA. The CDR3 loop reads CASSLGQGTIYEQYF. The CDR3 DNA follows: TGTGCCAGCAGCTTGGGACAGGGAACGATCTACGAGCAGTACTTC. Together with reference TRBV7-3 and TRBJ2-7, the CDR3 gives the full variable domain: GAGVSQTPSNKVTEKGKYVELRCDPISGHTALYWYRQSLGQGPEFLIYFQGTGAADDSGLPNDRFFAVRPEGSVSTLKIQRTERGDSAVYLCASSLGQGTIYEQYFGPGTRLTVT.

This clone has more than one count but fewer than ten. This chain links TRBV7-3 with TRBJ2-4; 9 bases line up with TRBD1. V was clipped by 4 bases and J by 10 bases; unmatched bases: 5. This CDR3 region has 13 residues. The germline V gene encodes CDR1 SGHTA and CDR2 FQGTGA. The DNA for the CDR3 is TGTGCCAGCAGCTCCGGACAGGGGCAAATTCAGTACTTC. This translates into CASSSGQGQIQYF.

The chain combines TRBV28 with TRBJ1-1; D perhaps matches TRBD1 (5 bases). V gave up 7 bases and J gave up 6 bases, with 21 bases separating them. Germline V gives CDR1 MDHEN, CDR2 SYDVKM. The CDR3 is 15 residues long. This CDR3 reads CASTGRTSSRAEAFF. In nucleotides, the CDR3 is TGTGCCAGCACTGGTAGGACATCTTCTCGGGCTGAAGCTTTCTTT.

The chain recombines TRBV4-3 with TRBJ1-2; a possible D gene is TRBD1 (5 bases). This CDR3 spans 17 amino acids. The germline gives CDR1 LGHNA, CDR2 YSLEER. V was shortened by 0 bases and J by 4 bases, with 18 bases between the two germline ends. The CDR3, as DNA: TGCGCCAGCAGCCAAGATCTTTGGGCCCAGGGTGGCTATGGCTACACCTTC. Protein: CASSQDLWAQGGYGYTF.

The rearrangement joins TRBV7-2 to TRBJ2-7; tentatively, D is TRBD1 (5 bases). V shed 6 bases and J shed 6 bases, with 12 bases lying between them. In germline, CDR1 is SGHTA, CDR2 FQGNSA. The CDR3 loop spans 12 amino acids. CDR3 sequence reads: CASRWTPPEQYF. CDR3 DNA: TGTGCCAGCAGATGGACACCTCCCGAGCAGTACTTC.

V is TRBV30 and J is TRBJ2-3, with D hard to call. The CDR3 is 16 residues long. Germline CDR1 GTSNPN, CDR2 SVGIG (reference sequence). V was pared by 6 bases and J by 0 bases, with 19 bases between. CDR3 region: CACAYTRRWSTDTQYF. For the CDR3, the DNA is TGTGCCTGTGCCTATACAAGGCGGTGGAGCACAGATACGCAGTATTTT.

Comments on this clone: A read error is possible here, since a much larger clone lies one base away. Other DNA variants within this sample encode the same CDR3. The chain has TRBV7-2 and TRBJ1-2; weak D call: TRBD1 (6 bases). CDR3 size: 13 residues. Trimming left V 1 base short and J 3 bases short, with 6 bases between. The germline gives CDR1 SGHTA, CDR2 FQGNSA. This CDR3 is CASSLGTDYGYTF. CDR3 DNA: TGTGCCAGCAGCTTAGGGACAGACTATGGCTACACCTTC.

This clone was detected only a few times. A read error may account for a junction end that differs from germline. The V and J genes are TRBV5-6 and TRBJ2-7; possible D gene TRBD1, 6 bases. CDR1 and CDR2 from the germline V gene are SGHDT and YYEEEE. CDR3 length: 11 amino acids. CDR3 region: CASSLSGQPNF. The DNA of the CDR3 is TGTGCCAGCAGCTTGAGCGGACAGCCAAACTTC.

The chain combines TRBV9 with TRBJ2-6; no clear D. The germline CDR1 and CDR2 sequences are SGDLS and YYNGEE. V was trimmed by 4 bases and J by 0 bases, leaving 11 bases between them. This CDR3 is 16 amino acids long. The CDR3 loop reads CASSRRQNSGANVLTF. CDR3 nucleotides: TGTGCCAGCAGCCGCCGCCAGAACTCTGGGGCCAACGTCCTGACTTTC.

This clone was seen a few times. The chain uses TRBV25-1 and TRBJ2-6; no definite D call. Deletions cut 4 bases from V and 12 bases from J, with 13 bases between. The CDR3 consists of 13 residues. Germline-derived CDR1 and CDR2 are MGHDK and SYGVNS. The CDR3, as DNA: TGTGCCAGCAGTGTTACCGGGTCCTCCGTCCTGACTTTC. It is translated as CASSVTGSSVLTF.

This clone was picked up a small number of times. This sequence joins TRBV7-2 and TRBJ2-3; TRBD2 matches at 9 bases. This CDR3 region has 18 residues. The V gene end was trimmed by 1 base and the J gene end by 0 bases; junction bases not matched to a gene: 8. Germline loops: CDR1 SGHTA, CDR2 FQGNSA. The CDR3 loop reads CASSLVFSGGPSTDTQYF. CDR3 bases: TGTGCCAGCAGCTTAGTGTTTAGCGGGGGACCCAGCACAGATACGCAGTATTTT.

The table lists this clone with a few counts. The chain uses TRBV14 and TRBJ1-2, with a tentative D call TRBD1 (5 bases). CDR3 length: 15 amino acids. Trimming cost V 0 bases and J 2 bases, with 10 bases left between them. Germline CDR1 SGHDN, CDR2 FVKESK. CDR3 loop: CASSQDVSGNYGYTF. Here the CDR3 DNA reads TGTGCCAGCAGCCAAGATGTTTCAGGGAACTATGGCTACACCTTC. Using reference TRBV14 and TRBJ1-2 for the parts outside the CDR3, the full variable domain is EAGVTQFPSHSVIEKGQTVTLRCDPISGHDNLYWYRRVMGKEIKFLLHFVKESKQDESGMPNNRFLAERTGGTYSTLKVQPAELEDSGVYFCASSQDVSGNYGYTFGSGTRLTVV.

This clone was observed a handful of times. The chain recombines TRBV4-3 with TRBJ2-3; 8 bases match TRBD2. V lost 1 base to trimming and J lost 2 bases; unmatched junction nucleotides: 8. The germline gives CDR1 LGHNA, CDR2 YSLEER. This CDR3 region has 17 residues. The CDR3 DNA follows: TGCGCCAGCAGCCAAGCTCAAGCGGGAGTTATCACAGATACGCAGTATTTT. Translating it yields CASSQAQAGVITDTQYF.

CDR3 DNA sequence: TGTGCCAGCAGCGACAGGACAGGGTTGGCAGATACGCAGTATTTT. It codes for CASSDRTGLADTQYF. The V gene is TRBV7-2, the J gene TRBJ2-3, with 8 nucleotides matching TRBD1. Looked up from germline, CDR1 is SGHTA and CDR2 is FQGNSA. V lost 5 bases to trimming and J lost 4 bases; unmatched junction nucleotides: 8. The CDR3 extends over 15 amino acids.